The clone carrying this T cell receptor (beta chain) was seen a single time. This specimen comes from a study of PD-L1 blockade in urothelial cancer. Libraries were prepared by immunoSEQ multiplex PCR; TCRdb keeps only in-frame clonotypes and omits some of them. The table includes fewer than 40,000 clones, roughly nine tenths detected once. The V and J ends lost 4 bases and 4 bases, in that order; junction bases with no gene match: 1. This CDR3 region has 13 residues. Germline V lookup: CDR1 ENHRY, CDR2 SYGVKD. As for time point: pretreatment peripheral blood. The rearrangement joins TRBV10-3 to TRBJ1-1, with 9 bases matching TRBD1. The sequence came from a woman aged 60 to 75 with urothelial cancer. The material was PBMCs, obtained around atezolizumab (anti-PD-L1) treatment. CDR3 region: CAISGGQGTEAFF. The CDR3, as DNA: TGTGCCATCAGTGGGGGACAGGGCACTGAAGCTTTCTTT.